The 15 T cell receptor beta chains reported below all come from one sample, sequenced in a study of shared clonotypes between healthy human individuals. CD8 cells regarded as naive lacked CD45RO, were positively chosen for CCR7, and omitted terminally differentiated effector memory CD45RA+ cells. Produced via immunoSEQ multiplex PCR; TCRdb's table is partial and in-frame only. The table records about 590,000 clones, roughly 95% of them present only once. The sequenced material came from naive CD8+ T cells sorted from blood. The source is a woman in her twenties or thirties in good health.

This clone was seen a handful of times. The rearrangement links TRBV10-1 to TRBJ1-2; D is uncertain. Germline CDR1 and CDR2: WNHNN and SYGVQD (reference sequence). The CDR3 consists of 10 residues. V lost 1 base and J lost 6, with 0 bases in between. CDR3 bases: TGCGCCAGCAGTGAGTATGGCTACACCTTC. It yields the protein CASSEYGYTF.

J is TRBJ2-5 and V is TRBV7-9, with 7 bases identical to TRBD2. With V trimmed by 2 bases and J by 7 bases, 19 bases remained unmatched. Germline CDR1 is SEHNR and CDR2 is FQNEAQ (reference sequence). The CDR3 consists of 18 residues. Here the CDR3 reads CASSLSSGVQNRGVTQYF. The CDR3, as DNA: TGTGCCAGCAGCTTATCTAGCGGAGTTCAAAACCGGGGGGTGACCCAGTACTTC.

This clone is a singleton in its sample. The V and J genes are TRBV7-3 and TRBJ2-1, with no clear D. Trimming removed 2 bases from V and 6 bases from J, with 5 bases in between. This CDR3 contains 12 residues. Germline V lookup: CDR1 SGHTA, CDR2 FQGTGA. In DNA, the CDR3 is TGTGCCAGCAGCTTAGTAGGCAATGAGCAGTTCTTC. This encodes CASSLVGNEQFF. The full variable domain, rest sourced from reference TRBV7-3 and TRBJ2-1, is GAGVSQTPSNKVTEKGKYVELRCDPISGHTALYWYRQSLGQGPEFLIYFQGTGAADDSGLPNDRFFAVRPEGSVSTLKIQRTERGDSAVYLCASSLVGNEQFFGPGTRLTVL.

CDR3 residues: CASSLVSGSNEQFF. The CDR3 DNA reads as TGTGCCAGCAGCTTAGTTAGCGGGAGCAATGAGCAGTTCTTC. The chain carries TRBV11-1 and TRBJ2-1; 9 nucleotides align to TRBD2. The CDR3 totals 14 residues. V lost 1 base and J lost 6; bases outside the gene matches: 1. Germline V gene data show CDR1 as SGHAT and CDR2 as FQDESV (reference sequence).

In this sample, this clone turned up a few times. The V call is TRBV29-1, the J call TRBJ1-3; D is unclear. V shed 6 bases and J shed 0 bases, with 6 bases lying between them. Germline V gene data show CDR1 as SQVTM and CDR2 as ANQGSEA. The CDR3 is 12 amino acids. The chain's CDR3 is CSVSDSGNTIYF. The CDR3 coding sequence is TGCAGCGTGTCAGACTCTGGAAACACCATATATTTT.

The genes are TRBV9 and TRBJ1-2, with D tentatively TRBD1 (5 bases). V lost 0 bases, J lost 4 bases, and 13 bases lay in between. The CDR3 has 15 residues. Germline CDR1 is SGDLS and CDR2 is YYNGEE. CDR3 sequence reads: CASSVGAGPGYGYTF. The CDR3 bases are TGTGCCAGCAGCGTAGGGGCAGGGCCTGGCTATGGCTACACCTTC.

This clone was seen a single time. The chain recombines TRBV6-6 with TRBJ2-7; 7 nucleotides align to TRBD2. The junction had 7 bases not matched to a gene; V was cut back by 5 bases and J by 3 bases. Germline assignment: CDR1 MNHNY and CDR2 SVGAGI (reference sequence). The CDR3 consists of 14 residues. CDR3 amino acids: CASSTRTSFYEQYF. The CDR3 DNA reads TGTGCCAGCAGTACCCGGACTAGTTTCTACGAGCAGTACTTC.

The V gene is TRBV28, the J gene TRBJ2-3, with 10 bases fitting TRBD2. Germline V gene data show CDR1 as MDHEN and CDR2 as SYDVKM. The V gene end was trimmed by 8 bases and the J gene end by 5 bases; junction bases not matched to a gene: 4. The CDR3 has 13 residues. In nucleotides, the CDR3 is TGTGCCAGCGCCAGCGGGAGGGGAGATACGCAGTATTTT. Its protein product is CASASGRGDTQYF.

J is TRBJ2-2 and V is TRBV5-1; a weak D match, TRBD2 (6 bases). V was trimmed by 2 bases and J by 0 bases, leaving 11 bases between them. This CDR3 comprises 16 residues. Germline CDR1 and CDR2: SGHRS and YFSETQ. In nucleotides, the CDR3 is TGCGCCAGCAGCTTCGAGGAGGGGACGAACACCGGGGAGCTGTTTTTT. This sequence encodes CASSFEEGTNTGELFF. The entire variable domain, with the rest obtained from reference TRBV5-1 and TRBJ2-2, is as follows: KAGVTQTPRYLIKTRGQQVTLSCSPISGHRSVSWYQQTPGQGLQFLFEYFSETQRNKGNFPGRFSGRQFSNSRSEMNVSTLELGDSALYLCASSFEEGTNTGELFFGEGSRLTVL.

The CDR3 here is CASSQGTSRPYEQYF. The CDR3 region has the DNA TGCGCCAGCAGCCAGGGGACTAGTAGACCCTACGAGCAGTACTTC. The chain joins TRBV4-1 to TRBJ2-7, with 8 positions matching TRBD2. Trimming removed 3 bases from V and 2 bases from J; junction bases left unmatched: 6. CDR3 length equals 15 residues. Germline CDR1 is MGHRA and CDR2 is YSYEKL.

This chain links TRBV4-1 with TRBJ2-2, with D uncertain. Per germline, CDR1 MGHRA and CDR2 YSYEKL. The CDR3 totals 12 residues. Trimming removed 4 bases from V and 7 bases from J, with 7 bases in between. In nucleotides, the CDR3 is TGCGCCAGCAGCCCCACTGGCGGGGAGCTGTTTTTT. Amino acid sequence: CASSPTGGELFF.

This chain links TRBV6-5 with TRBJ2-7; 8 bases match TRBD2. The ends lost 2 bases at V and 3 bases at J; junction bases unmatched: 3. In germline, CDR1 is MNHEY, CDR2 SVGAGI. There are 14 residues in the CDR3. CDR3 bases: TGTGCCAGCAGTTACACGGGACTAGTCTACGAGCAGTACTTC. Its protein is CASSYTGLVYEQYF.

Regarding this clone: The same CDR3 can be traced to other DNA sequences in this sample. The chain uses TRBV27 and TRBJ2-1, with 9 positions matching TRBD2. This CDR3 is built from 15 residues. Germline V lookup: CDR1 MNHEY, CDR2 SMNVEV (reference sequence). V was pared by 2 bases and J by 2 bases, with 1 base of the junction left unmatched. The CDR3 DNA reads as TGTGCCAGCAGTTTAGGCGGGGGGGCCTACAATGAGCAGTTCTTC. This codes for CASSLGGGAYNEQFF.

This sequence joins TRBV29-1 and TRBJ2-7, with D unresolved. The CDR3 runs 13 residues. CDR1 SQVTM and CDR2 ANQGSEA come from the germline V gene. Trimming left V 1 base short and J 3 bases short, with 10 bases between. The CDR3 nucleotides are TGCAGCGTTGAAGTTGGCAACAACTACGAGCAGTACTTC. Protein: CSVEVGNNYEQYF.

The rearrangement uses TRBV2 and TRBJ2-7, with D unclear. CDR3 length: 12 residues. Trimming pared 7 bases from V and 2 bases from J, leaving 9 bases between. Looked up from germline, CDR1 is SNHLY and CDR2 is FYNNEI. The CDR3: CASISPAYEQYF. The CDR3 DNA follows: TGTGCCAGCATTAGCCCGGCCTACGAGCAGTACTTC.